Shown below are 24 T cell receptor beta chains from a single sample sequenced in a study of blood T cell repertoires in COVID-19. Only in-frame clones appear in the TCRdb table, and some are missing; sequencing was by immunoSEQ multiplex PCR. The profile shows 140,000 or so clones, about 90% of them singletons. Sequenced sample: peripheral blood. The receptor set was obtained from a woman between 50 and 59 years old with acute or convalescent COVID-19.

The rearrangement uses TRBV9 and TRBJ2-2; 9 nucleotides match TRBD1. With 3 bases clipped from V and 4 bases from J, the junction kept 7 bases outside the gene matches. This CDR3 has 16 residues. CDR1 SGDLS and CDR2 YYNGEE come from the germline V gene. CDR3 DNA sequence: TGTGCCAGCAGCGCCGGCGGGACAGGGTTCACCGGGGAGCTGTTTTTT. Amino acids: CASSAGGTGFTGELFF.

The rearrangement joins TRBV4-1 to TRBJ2-7; 8 positions agree with TRBD2. The CDR3 contains 14 residues. V lost 1 base to trimming and J lost 3 bases; unmatched junction nucleotides: 2. CDR1 and CDR2 (germline): MGHRA, YSYEKL. CDR3 nucleotides: TGCGCCAGCAGCCAAGGACTAGCGTACTACGAGCAGTACTTC. Its translation is CASSQGLAYYEQYF.

The chain uses TRBV27 and TRBJ1-4; D is ambiguous. Germline V gives CDR1 MNHEY, CDR2 SMNVEV (reference sequence). Trimming removed 4 bases from V and 5 bases from J, with 11 bases in between. The CDR3 has 14 amino acids. The CDR3 region is CASSSVGRNEKLFF. In DNA, the CDR3 is TGTGCCAGCAGTTCCGTTGGGAGGAATGAAAAACTGTTTTTT.

This chain uses TRBV20-1 with TRBJ2-3; TRBD2 aligns across 9 bases. CDR1 is DFQATT, CDR2 SNEGSKA, per germline (reference sequence). This CDR3 is built from 16 residues. V gave up 3 bases and J gave up 0 bases; unmatched junction bases: 7. CDR3 sequence (DNA): TGCAGTGCTAGTAGCCTAGCGGGGACTAGCACAGATACGCAGTATTTT. This codes for CSASSLAGTSTDTQYF.

The rearrangement links TRBV6-6 to TRBJ1-4; possible D gene TRBD1, 6 bases. Germline CDR1 MNHNY, CDR2 SVGAGI (reference sequence). The V end was cut by 5 bases, the J end by 4 bases, with 14 bases between. The CDR3 contains 15 residues. This chain's CDR3 is CASSQGQLSNEKLFF. Written as DNA, the CDR3 is TGTGCCAGCAGTCAAGGACAGTTGAGTAATGAAAAACTGTTTTTT.

The rearrangement joins TRBV27 to TRBJ2-5; possibly TRBD2 for D (7 bases). Trimming took 0 bases from V and 4 from J, leaving 12 bases between them. CDR1 and CDR2 (germline): MNHEY, SMNVEV (reference sequence). The CDR3 is 15 residues long. In nucleotides, the CDR3 is TGTGCCAGCAGTTTATCCGGGGGGCCCTTAGAGACCCAGTACTTC. It specifies CASSLSGGPLETQYF.

The rearrangement uses TRBV5-1 and TRBJ2-7; D ambiguous. The CDR3 totals 14 residues. Germline V gives CDR1 SGHRS, CDR2 YFSETQ. The V and J ends lost 0 bases and 3 bases respectively, with 10 bases between them. The CDR3 coding sequence is TGCGCCAGCAGCTTGGGACAAGCCCTCTACGAGCAGTACTTC. Its translation is CASSLGQALYEQYF.

This clone was observed a single time. This chain joins TRBV12-5 and TRBJ2-1; 9 bases agree with TRBD1. V dropped 5 bases and J dropped 5; count of bases not matched to a gene: 4. Germline V gene lookup returns CDR1 LGHNT and CDR2 FRNRAP. The CDR3 is 14 residues long. This CDR3 is CASGPRTGDNEQFF. As DNA, the CDR3 is TGTGCTAGTGGTCCCCGGACAGGGGACAATGAGCAGTTCTTC.

V and J are TRBV25-1 and TRBJ1-1; 11 positions match TRBD1. J lost 8 bases, V lost 6 bases, and 14 bases had no gene match. There are 16 residues in the CDR3. Germline V CDR1 and CDR2: MGHDK, SYGVNS. CDR3 region: CASRRPGTGGASEAFF. CDR3 in DNA: TGTGCCAGCAGGCGACCCGGGACAGGGGGGGCGAGCGAAGCTTTCTTT.

The chain couples TRBV28 to TRBJ1-5, with D perhaps matching TRBD1 (6 bases). This CDR3 spans 12 amino acids. Trimming took 8 bases from V and 8 from J, leaving 13 bases between them. The germline gives CDR1 MDHEN, CDR2 SYDVKM. The DNA for the CDR3 is TGTGCCAGCCCTACAGGGAGGGAGCCCCAGCATTTT. Translation gives CASPTGREPQHF.

The chain recombines TRBV19 with TRBJ2-1, with 8 bases aligning to TRBD2. Per the germline V gene, CDR1 is LNHDA and CDR2 is SQIVND (reference sequence). The CDR3 has 15 amino acids. V was pared by 4 bases and J by 2 bases, with 4 bases of the junction left unmatched. CDR3 DNA sequence: TGTGCCAGTAGTAGAAGCGGGAGCGCCTACAATGAGCAGTTCTTC. Amino acids: CASSRSGSAYNEQFF.

The count of this clone is one. The gene calls are TRBV14 and TRBJ1-2; 8 bases match TRBD1. V lost 5 bases and J lost 7; bases outside the gene matches: 6. Looked up from germline, CDR1 is SGHDN and CDR2 is FVKESK. CDR3 length equals 13 residues. CDR3 amino acids: CASSVRTGSGYTF. CDR3 DNA: TGTGCCAGCAGCGTACGGACAGGGAGTGGCTACACCTTC.

V usage is TRBV15 and J usage is TRBJ2-4; tentatively, D is TRBD2 (6 bases). The CDR3 covers 16 residues. V shed 5 bases and J shed 6 bases, with 20 bases lying between them. Germline lookup yields CDR1 LNHNV and CDR2 YYDKDF (reference sequence). CDR3 sequence (DNA): TGTGCCACCAGCGGTGGGGGACGCGGGGTTATAAACATTCAGTACTTC. The encoded protein is CATSGGGRGVINIQYF.

This chain links TRBV2 with TRBJ1-2; D is unresolved. This CDR3 has 14 amino acids. Germline CDR1 and CDR2: SNHLY and FYNNEI. The germline V and J ends were trimmed by 2 bases and 2 bases, with 9 bases remaining between them. As DNA, the CDR3 is TGTGCCAGCAGTGAAAGAGGCGGGAACTATGGCTACACCTTC. Its translation is CASSERGGNYGYTF. Full variable domain (missing parts from reference TRBV2 and TRBJ1-2): EPEVTQTPSHQVTQMGQEVILRCVPISNHLYFYWYRQILGQKVEFLVSFYNNEISEKSEIFDDQFSVERPDGSNFTLKIRSTKLEDSAMYFCASSERGGNYGYTFGSGTRLTVV.

V gene TRBV28 combines with J gene TRBJ1-2; the D is unclear. V lost 3 bases and J lost 11, with 13 bases in between. The CDR3 consists of 12 residues. CDR1 is MDHEN, CDR2 SYDVKM, per germline. Here the CDR3 DNA reads TGTGCCAGCAGTTTGCCCCCTCGAGGTTACACCTTC. Translation: CASSLPPRGYTF.

The rearrangement uses TRBV29-1 and TRBJ2-6; 8 bases map to TRBD1. The germline CDR1 and CDR2 sequences are SQVTM and ANQGSEA. CDR3 size: 16 residues. V lost 5 bases to trimming and J lost 0 bases; unmatched junction nucleotides: 6. The CDR3 region is CSVSDRDSSGANVLTF. The CDR3 nucleotides are TGCAGCGTTTCGGACAGGGATAGCTCTGGGGCCAACGTCCTGACTTTC.

This clone appeared a few times. The chain couples TRBV2 to TRBJ1-5; no definite D call. CDR3 length: 15 residues. Between the trimmed V and J ends, which lost 6 bases and 0 bases, there was a span of 12 bases. Germline-derived CDR1 and CDR2 are SNHLY and FYNNEI. CDR3 nucleotides: TGTGCCAGCAGGAGGTCTATGAATAGCAATCAGCCCCAGCATTTT. Protein product: CASRRSMNSNQPQHF.

The chain carries TRBV28 and TRBJ1-2, with D unresolved. This CDR3 has 10 residues. V lost 4 bases and J 10 bases, leaving 7 bases between the germline ends. The germline CDR1 and CDR2 sequences are MDHEN and SYDVKM. The CDR3 nucleotides read TGTGCCAGCAGTTCGGTCGTCTACACCTTC. Its protein is CASSSVVYTF.

In this sample, this clone turned up once. This sequence joins TRBV5-8 and TRBJ2-4; 9 bases match TRBD1. The CDR3 has 14 amino acids. Germline lookup yields CDR1 SGHTS and CDR2 YDEGEE. With 3 bases clipped from V and 9 bases from J, the junction kept 7 bases outside the gene matches. The CDR3 sequence is CASSSGGQGFIQYF. CDR3 in DNA: TGTGCCAGCAGCTCCGGGGGACAGGGTTTCATTCAGTACTTC.

Points on this clone: A read error may produce the germline difference seen at one junction end. This sequence joins TRBV7-7 and TRBJ2-5; 12 bases map to TRBD1. The germline V gene encodes CDR1 SSHAT and CDR2 FNYEAQ (reference sequence). The CDR3 consists of 16 residues. The CDR3 nucleotides read TGTGCTAGCAGCTCGCCGGGACAGGGGGCCCAAGAGACCCAGTACTTC. Protein sequence: CASSSPGQGAQETQYF.

The V call is TRBV10-2, the J call TRBJ1-1; no definite D call. The V end was cut by 5 bases, the J end by 4 bases, with 14 bases between. This CDR3 is built from 14 residues. Germline V gene sequence: CDR1 WSHSY, CDR2 SAAADI. Here the CDR3 DNA reads TGCGCCAGCAGTTTGGAAGGGAGCGGCACTGAAGCTTTCTTT. Its translation is CASSLEGSGTEAFF.

The chain has TRBV30 and TRBJ2-1; 9 positions agree with TRBD1. The CDR3 length is 14 residues. Losses at the gene ends were 2 bases for V and 9 bases for J; bases not matched to a gene: 8. Germline V gene lookup returns CDR1 GTSNPN and CDR2 SVGIG (reference sequence). The CDR3 bases are TGTGCCTGGAGTTCCGGGACAGGGTCCCGTGAGCAGTTCTTC. Its translation is CAWSSGTGSREQFF. Looking up the rest from reference TRBV30 and TRBJ2-1 gives the full variable domain: SQTIHQWPATLVQPVGSPLSLECTVEGTSNPNLYWYRQAAGRGLQLLFYSVGIGQISSEVPQNLSASRPQDRQFILSSKKLLLSDSGFYLCAWSSGTGSREQFFGPGTRLTVL.

This clone was recorded once. The V and J genes are TRBV6-5 and TRBJ1-1; no firm D call. CDR3 size: 13 residues. CDR1 and CDR2 (germline): MNHEY, SVGAGI. Trimming cost V 2 bases and J 8 bases, with 12 bases left between them. CDR3 sequence (DNA): TGTGCCAGCAGTTACCGGGAGAGTTCGGAAGCTTTCTTT. It encodes CASSYRESSEAFF.

This clone came up a few times. The J gene is TRBJ1-6, the V gene TRBV11-2; D is ambiguous. Between the trimmed V and J ends, which lost 4 bases and 6 bases, there was a span of 16 bases. CDR1 and CDR2 (germline): SGHAT, FQNNGV. This CDR3 has 16 residues. The CDR3 region is CASSSDVAPRNSPLHF. The DNA of the CDR3 is TGTGCCAGCAGCTCCGACGTAGCCCCGCGTAATTCACCCCTCCACTTT. The entire variable domain, with the rest obtained from reference TRBV11-2 and TRBJ1-6, is as follows: EAGVAQSPRYKIIEKRQSVAFWCNPISGHATLYWYQQILGQGPKLLIQFQNNGVVDDSQLPKDRFSAERLKGVDSTLKIQPAKLEDSAVYLCASSSDVAPRNSPLHFGNGTRLTVT.